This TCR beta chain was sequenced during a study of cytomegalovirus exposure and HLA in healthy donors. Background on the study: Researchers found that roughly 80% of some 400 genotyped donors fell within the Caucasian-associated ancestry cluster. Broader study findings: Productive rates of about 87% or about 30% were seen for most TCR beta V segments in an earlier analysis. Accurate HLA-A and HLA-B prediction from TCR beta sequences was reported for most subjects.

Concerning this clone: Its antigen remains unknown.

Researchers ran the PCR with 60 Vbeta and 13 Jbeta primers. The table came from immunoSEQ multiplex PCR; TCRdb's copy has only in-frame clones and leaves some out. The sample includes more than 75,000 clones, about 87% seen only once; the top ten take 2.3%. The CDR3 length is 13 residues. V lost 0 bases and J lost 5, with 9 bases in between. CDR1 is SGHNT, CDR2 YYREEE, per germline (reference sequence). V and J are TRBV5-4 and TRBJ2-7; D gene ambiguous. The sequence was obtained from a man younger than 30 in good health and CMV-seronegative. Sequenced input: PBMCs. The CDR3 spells CASSLVPNNEQYF. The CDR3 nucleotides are TGTGCCAGCAGCTTGGTTCCGAACAACGAGCAGTACTTC.